The 21 T cell receptor beta chains listed next were all sequenced from one sample in a study of blood T cell repertoires in COVID-19. Libraries were prepared by immunoSEQ multiplex PCR; TCRdb keeps only in-frame clonotypes and omits some of them. The repertoire has about 190,000 clones, just under 80% of them found once; the top ten carry under 3.5%. Material for sequencing was peripheral blood. These receptors were collected from an elderly woman with active or convalescent COVID-19.

This rearrangement joins TRBV12-5 to TRBJ2-1; 12 nucleotides line up with TRBD2. The CDR3 length is 17 residues. Germline V gene data show CDR1 as LGHNT and CDR2 as FRNRAP. V shed 4 bases, J shed 0 bases, and the junction held 4 bases outside the gene matches. The CDR3 protein is CASGSPSGGASYNEQFF. The CDR3 coding sequence is TGTGCTAGTGGTTCCCCTAGCGGGGGGGCCTCCTACAATGAGCAGTTCTTC.

The V gene is TRBV7-9, the J gene TRBJ1-1; 9 bases fit TRBD1. CDR1 and CDR2 from the germline V gene are SEHNR and FQNEAQ (reference sequence). V gave up 1 base and J gave up 11 bases; unmatched junction bases: 5. The CDR3 has 13 residues. The CDR3 loop reads CASSLGTGDLAFF. The CDR3 DNA follows: TGTGCCAGCAGCTTAGGGACAGGGGATTTGGCTTTCTTT.

The CDR3 is CASRPGQGLGSGNTIYF. The CDR3 nucleotides read TGCGCCAGCAGACCCGGACAGGGGTTAGGATCTGGAAACACCATATATTTT. V is TRBV5-1 and J is TRBJ1-3; 9 nucleotides match TRBD1. V was pared by 5 bases and J by 1 base, with 10 bases of the junction left unmatched. Germline V gene lookup returns CDR1 SGHRS and CDR2 YFSETQ. The CDR3 runs to 17 residues.

Remarks on this clone: At one boundary the junction diverges from the germline segment, which might be a read error. The rearrangement uses TRBV10-3 and TRBJ2-1, with D possibly matching TRBD2 (5 bases). From germline, CDR1 is ENHRY and CDR2 SYGVKD. The CDR3 runs 13 residues. In nucleotides, the CDR3 is TGTGCCACCAACGGGGTTCCCTACGATGAGCAGTTCTTC. Encoded protein: CATNGVPYDEQFF.

This clone was found many times. The rearrangement links TRBV5-4 to TRBJ1-1; the D gene is possibly TRBD1 (5 bases). The CDR3 sequence is 12 residues long. Trimming removed 3 bases from V and 7 bases from J, with 10 bases in between. CDR1 and CDR2 from the germline V gene are SGHNT and YYREEE (reference sequence). Here the CDR3 reads CASSWGTFEAFF. CDR3 DNA: TGTGCCAGCAGCTGGGGGACTTTTGAAGCTTTCTTT. The variable domain in full, completed from reference TRBV5-4 and TRBJ1-1, reads ETGVTQSPTHLIKTRGQQVTLRCSSQSGHNTVSWYQQALGQGPQFIFQYYREEENGRGNFPPRFSGLQFPNYSSELNVNALELDDSALYLCASSWGTFEAFFGQGTRLTVV.

This clone showed up just a few times. The chain links TRBV4-1 to TRBJ1-3, with 7 bases that match TRBD1. J was trimmed by 0 bases and V by 4 bases; bases with no gene match: 3. The germline V gene encodes CDR1 MGHRA and CDR2 YSYEKL. The CDR3 is 15 residues long. The DNA of the CDR3 is TGCGCCAGCAGCCGCGGGACAGACTCTGGAAACACCATATATTTT. As protein: CASSRGTDSGNTIYF.

The V call is TRBV7-9, the J call TRBJ2-1; 7 nucleotides agree with TRBD1. This CDR3 comprises 16 residues. CDR1 SEHNR and CDR2 FQNEAQ come from the germline V gene (reference sequence). Trimming at V came to 5 bases and at J to 0 bases, leaving 7 bases not matched to a gene. CDR3 sequence (DNA): TGTGCCAGCAGCCCACCAGGGGGAAGCTCCTACAATGAGCAGTTCTTC. Translated: CASSPPGGSSYNEQFF.

The chain links TRBV15 to TRBJ2-5; D is perhaps TRBD2 (6 bases). The V end was cut by 7 bases, the J end by 4 bases, with 19 bases between. The CDR3 is 15 residues long. The V gene's germline CDR1 is LNHNV and CDR2 YYDKDF (reference sequence). The CDR3 region has the DNA TGTGCCACCAAGTCCGGGGGACTTGCGTCAGAGACCCAGTACTTC. This codes for CATKSGGLASETQYF.

The genes are TRBV5-1 and TRBJ2-1, with D tentatively TRBD2 (5 bases). Germline-derived CDR1 and CDR2 are SGHRS and YFSETQ. This CDR3 has 15 amino acids. Trimming took off 3 bases at V and 0 bases at J, with 10 bases between the two ends. For the CDR3, the DNA is TGCGCCAGCAGCTCGACTATGAGCTCCTACAATGAGCAGTTCTTC. Its protein product is CASSSTMSSYNEQFF.

V gene TRBV9 combines with J gene TRBJ1-1; possibly TRBD1 for D (5 bases). The CDR3 has 13 amino acids. Germline V gene sequence: CDR1 SGDLS, CDR2 YYNGEE. With 0 bases removed from V and 7 bases from J, the gap between germline ends came to 10 bases. CDR3 sequence reads: CASSVGTTDEAFF. In nucleotides, the CDR3 is TGTGCCAGCAGCGTAGGGACAACGGATGAAGCTTTCTTT.

The chain couples TRBV18 to TRBJ1-2; 7 positions agree with TRBD1. The V gene's germline CDR1 is KGHSH and CDR2 LQKENI. Germline trimming cut 3 bases from V and 5 bases from J; bases unmatched to any gene: 6. The CDR3 contains 14 residues. The CDR3 here is CASSPPTGRYGYTF. In DNA, the CDR3 is TGTGCCAGCTCACCCCCGACAGGGAGATATGGCTACACCTTC.

The chain recombines TRBV6-4 with TRBJ2-3, with TRBD2 matching over 8 bases. J lost 5 bases, V lost 3 bases, and 4 bases had no gene match. Looked up from germline, CDR1 is MRHNA and CDR2 is SNTAGT. CDR3 size: 14 residues. The CDR3 DNA reads TGTGCCAGCAGTGAGGGACTAGTTGAAGATACGCAGTATTTT. It specifies CASSEGLVEDTQYF.

The CDR3, as DNA: TGTGCCAGCAGTGAATTTGCAGGGCTCGGAAACACCATATATTTT. Encoded protein: CASSEFAGLGNTIYF. V usage is TRBV25-1 and J usage is TRBJ1-3, with D possibly matching TRBD1 (5 bases). The CDR3 is made up of 15 amino acids. Germline values: CDR1 MGHDK, CDR2 SYGVNS. Trimming shortened V by 1 base and J by 4 bases, and 11 bases separated the two germline ends. Full variable domain (outside the CDR3, taken from reference TRBV25-1 and TRBJ1-3): EADIYQTPRYLVIGTGKKITLECSQTMGHDKMYWYQQDPGMELHLIHYSYGVNSTEKGDLSSESTVSRIRTEHFPLTLESARPSHTSQYLCASSEFAGLGNTIYFGEGSWLTVV.

This chain uses TRBV2 with TRBJ2-2, with D tentatively TRBD1 (6 bases). The CDR3 totals 15 residues. The V end was cut by 4 bases, the J end by 5 bases, with 14 bases between. Germline loops: CDR1 SNHLY, CDR2 FYNNEI. CDR3 sequence (DNA): TGTGCCAGCAGTGGATTGGACAGAGGGACCGGGGAGCTGTTTTTT. Residues: CASSGLDRGTGELFF.

The chain combines TRBV30 with TRBJ2-1; 9 positions match TRBD2. This CDR3 has 16 residues. The V gene's germline CDR1 is GTSNPN and CDR2 SVGIG (reference sequence). Unmatched junction bases numbered 10, after V lost 3 bases and J lost 4 bases. As DNA, the CDR3 is TGTGCCTGGAGCCCCCAGCGGGGGGCCTTATACAATGAGCAGTTCTTC. Its protein product is CAWSPQRGALYNEQFF.

This chain uses TRBV5-8 with TRBJ1-5; D call uncertain. The CDR3 spans 15 residues. V lost 0 bases and J 7 bases, leaving 14 bases between the germline ends. Germline V gives CDR1 SGHTS, CDR2 YDEGEE. The DNA for the CDR3 is TGTGCCAGCAGCTTGGCCGGCAGTCCAGGACAGCCCCAGCATTTT. It encodes CASSLAGSPGQPQHF.

The J gene is TRBJ2-5, the V gene TRBV18, with TRBD2 matching over 11 bases. CDR1 and CDR2 (germline): KGHSH, LQKENI. This CDR3 region has 16 residues. V dropped 3 bases and J dropped 3; count of bases not matched to a gene: 6. The CDR3 here is CASSPGTSGTEETQYF. In nucleotides, the CDR3 is TGTGCCAGCTCACCTGGGACTAGCGGAACCGAAGAGACCCAGTACTTC.

DNA for the CDR3: TGTGCCAGCAGTTTGATCTTAACGTGGGGACAGGGGAATTACGAGCAGTACTTC. Translation: CASSLILTWGQGNYEQYF. V is TRBV27 and J is TRBJ2-7; 10 nucleotides agree with TRBD1. Germline values: CDR1 MNHEY, CDR2 SMNVEV (reference sequence). V was pared by 3 bases and J by 4 bases, with 15 bases of the junction left unmatched. CDR3 size: 18 residues.

The chain joins TRBV7-9 to TRBJ1-1, with 8 bases fitting TRBD1. The ends lost 5 bases at V and 6 bases at J; junction bases unmatched: 5. The germline CDR1 and CDR2 sequences are SEHNR and FQNEAQ (reference sequence). The CDR3 length is 13 residues. CDR3: CASSLGQGSEAFF. Here the CDR3 DNA reads TGTGCCAGCAGCCTCGGACAGGGCTCTGAAGCTTTCTTT.

The chain is built from TRBV19 and TRBJ2-6; TRBD1 matches at 7 bases. CDR3 size: 18 residues. From germline, CDR1 is LNHDA and CDR2 SQIVND (reference sequence). The junction had 9 bases not matched to a gene; V was cut back by 4 bases and J by 0 bases. CDR3 DNA: TGTGCCAGTAGTAACCCCGGGACAGCCTCCTCTGGGGCCAACGTCCTGACTTTC. Its translation: CASSNPGTASSGANVLTF.

This clone was counted a few times. The V gene is TRBV2, the J gene TRBJ1-5, with D maybe TRBD1 (6 bases). Between the trimmed V and J ends, which lost 6 bases and 0 bases, there was a span of 6 bases. The germline V gene has CDR1 SNHLY and CDR2 FYNNEI. The CDR3 extends over 13 amino acids. The CDR3 bases are TGTGCCAGCAGACAGGGTAGCAATCAGCCCCAGCATTTT. Amino acid sequence: CASRQGSNQPQHF.